The 3 T cell receptor beta chains listed next were all sequenced from one sample in a study of cytomegalovirus exposure and HLA in healthy donors. It was with 60 Vbeta and 13 Jbeta primers that the PCR ran. The table came from immunoSEQ multiplex PCR; TCRdb's copy has only in-frame clones and leaves some out. The profile shows approximately 150,000 clones, 55% to 75% of them singletons. The sequenced material came from PBMCs. These receptors came from a woman aged 55-69 years in good health and CMV-seropositive.

The J gene is TRBJ1-5, the V gene TRBV19, with TRBD1 matching over 10 bases. This CDR3 comprises 17 residues. Germline lookup yields CDR1 LNHDA and CDR2 SQIVND (reference sequence). The trim removed 6 bases at V and 1 base at J, leaving 9 bases unmatched. The CDR3 DNA follows: TGTGCCAGTAGCCAAGGACAGGGGGAAGCGAGCAATCAGCCCCAGCATTTT. Encoded protein: CASSQGQGEASNQPQHF. The entire variable domain, with the rest obtained from reference TRBV19 and TRBJ1-5, is as follows: DGGITQSPKYLFRKEGQNVTLSCEQNLNHDAMYWYRQDPGQGLRLIYYSQIVNDFQKGDIAEGYSVSREKKESFPLTVTSAQKNPTAFYLCASSQGQGEASNQPQHFGDGTRLSIL.

The chain recombines TRBV6-5 with TRBJ2-3, with D possibly matching TRBD1 (6 bases). Germline V gives CDR1 MNHEY, CDR2 SVGAGI. V was shortened by 7 bases and J by 4 bases, with 12 bases between the two germline ends. The CDR3 is made up of 13 amino acids. Written as DNA, the CDR3 is TGTGCCAGCACCGTTACAGGGTCAGATACGCAGTATTTT. Its translation: CASTVTGSDTQYF.

Comment on this clone: This same CDR3 is encoded by further DNA sequences in the sample. The rearrangement joins TRBV7-8 to TRBJ1-1; D ambiguous. V was trimmed by 1 base and J by 1 base, leaving 7 bases between them. The CDR3 extends over 14 amino acids. CDR1 is SGHVS, CDR2 FQNEAQ, per germline. CDR3 sequence: CASSLVGGNTEAFF. The CDR3 DNA reads TGTGCCAGCAGCTTAGTAGGAGGGAACACTGAAGCTTTCTTT.